This is a list of T cell receptor beta chains from one sample in a study of vaccination effects on CD4 cells after COVID-19. Which antigens these TCRs recognize remains unknown. Assay used: immunoSEQ multiplex PCR; TCRdb lists only in-frame clones, some missing. This sample has around 69,000 clones; approximately 79% occur once, and the top ten carry 2.4%. The source was CD4+ T cells from PBMCs cultured without peptide, collected after COVID-19 vaccination. Receptors were obtained from a human donor who received a COVID-19 vaccine. CDR3s include the opening cysteine and the closing phenylalanine or tryptophan. A D gene is named only where the DNA matches it firmly. A clone size is listed for some rows: how often the clone was seen (once, few, many), or a class if it is expanded.

13 | - | - | TRBJ2-3 | TRBV29-1 | CSVDIAGADTQYF | TGCAGCGTTGATATCGCAGGGGCAGATACGCAGTATTTT
20 | - | once | TRBJ2-3 | TRBV2 | CASSEFLGTARGRGTDTQYF | TGTGCCAGCAGTGAATTTCTTGGGACAGCGCGGGGGAGAGGCACAGATACGCAGTATTTT
14 | - | - | TRBJ2-1 | TRBV5-4 | CASSLVRDGDEQFF | TGTGCCAGCAGCTTGGTTAGGGACGGCGATGAGCAGTTCTTC
18 | - | - | TRBJ1-6 | TRBV28 | CASSFPSDAGSWNSPLHF | TGTGCCAGCAGTTTCCCCTCCGACGCCGGATCTTGGAATTCACCCCTCCACTTT
14 | TRBD1 | - | TRBJ1-2 | TRBV23-1 | CASCREGGIYGYTF | TGCGCCAGCTGCCGGGAAGGGGGCATCTATGGCTACACCTTC
13 | - | few | TRBJ1-2 | TRBV2 | CASSEGAFRGYTF | TGTGCCAGCAGTGAGGGTGCTTTTAGGGGCTACACCTTC
15 | TRBD1 | once | TRBJ1-6 | TRBV7-9 | CASSSKQGEDSPLHF | TGTGCCAGCAGCTCCAAACAGGGGGAGGATTCACCCCTCCACTTT
11 | TRBD1 | once | TRBJ1-1 | TRBV20-1 | CRPGQGPQAFF | TGCAGGCCGGGACAGGGGCCCCAAGCTTTCTTT
17 | - | - | TRBJ2-1 | TRBV9 | CASSPTGGSGAPAEQFF | TGTGCCAGCAGCCCAACCGGGGGATCAGGCGCCCCCGCTGAGCAGTTCTTC
15 | TRBD2 | - | TRBJ2-1 | TRBV7-3 | CASSPLAGAGNEQFF | TGTGCCAGCAGCCCACTAGCGGGGGCGGGGAATGAGCAGTTCTTC
13 | - | - | TRBJ2-3 | TRBV19 | CASSSQGSDTQYF | TGTGCCAGTAGTTCACAGGGTTCCGATACGCAGTATTTT
12 | - | few | TRBJ2-3 | TRBV7-6 | CASSLSTDTQYF | TGTGCCAGCAGCTTAAGCACAGATACGCAGTATTTT
14 | - | - | TRBJ2-1 | TRBV12-5 | CASGYRPGDYEQFF | TGTGCTAGTGGTTATCGGCCAGGGGACTATGAGCAGTTCTTC
14 | - | - | TRBJ1-3 | TRBV6-1 | CASSEMGEGNTIYF | TGTGCCAGCAGTGAAATGGGGGAGGGAAACACCATATATTTT
11 | - | - | TRBJ1-1 | TRBV20-1 | CSASPQGTAFF | TGCAGTGCTAGCCCACAGGGAACAGCTTTCTTT
15 | - | - | TRBJ1-5 | TRBV7-9 | CASSLGLGSNQPQHF | TGTGCCAGCAGCTTAGGCCTGGGGAGCAATCAGCCCCAGCATTTT
13 | - | - | TRBJ1-4 | TRBV30 | CAWSGGNNEKLFF | TGTGCCTGGAGTGGAGGAAATAATGAAAAACTGTTTTTT
15 | TRBD2 | - | TRBJ2-5 | TRBV24-1 | CATSDPTSDQETQYF | TGTGCCACCAGTGACCCGACTAGCGACCAAGAGACCCAGTACTTC
14 | - | - | TRBJ1-5 | TRBV30 | CAWSDPPGHQPQHF | TGTGCCTGGAGTGATCCCCCAGGGCATCAGCCCCAGCATTTT
15 | - | once | TRBJ1-5 | TRBV6-6 | CASSLDGSSNQPQHF | TGTGCCAGCAGTTTGGACGGATCTAGCAATCAGCCCCAGCATTTT
20 | TRBD2 | few | TRBJ2-2 | TRBV9 | CASSLQAPGLAGVYTGELFF | TGTGCCAGCAGCCTTCAAGCCCCGGGACTAGCGGGGGTATACACCGGGGAGCTGTTTTTT
15 | TRBD1 | - | TRBJ1-3 | TRBV4-1 | CASSQGQGSGNTIYF | TGCGCCAGCAGCCAAGGACAGGGGTCAGGAAACACCATATATTTT
12 | TRBD2 | - | TRBJ2-5 | TRBV11-2 | CASSREGETQYF | TGTGCCAGCAGCCGGGAGGGGGAGACCCAGTACTTC
12 | - | - | TRBJ2-1 | TRBV18 | CASSPQGSEQFF | TGTGCCAGCTCACCCCAGGGAAGTGAGCAGTTCTTC
13 | - | - | TRBJ1-1 | TRBV29-1 | CSVDPYLNTEAFF | TGCAGCGTTGATCCGTATTTGAACACTGAAGCTTTCTTT
14 | TRBD1 | few | TRBJ1-1 | TRBV6-6 | CASSATRGRTEAFF | TGTGCCAGCAGTGCTACTAGGGGGCGGACTGAAGCTTTCTTT
12 | - | - | TRBJ1-2 | TRBV12-3/TRBV12-4 | CASRSGTYGYTF | TGTGCCAGCAGGTCAGGTACCTATGGCTACACCTTC
15 | - | - | TRBJ2-2 | TRBV9 | CASSVEGLPAGELFF | TGTGCCAGCAGCGTAGAGGGACTCCCCGCCGGGGAGCTGTTTTTT
12 | - | - | TRBJ2-5 | TRBV7-8 | CASSLLLLGQYF | TGTGCCAGCAGCCTTCTTCTCCTGGGCCAGTACTTC
15 | - | - | TRBJ1-4 | TRBV19 | CASSGRPQGDEKLFF | TGTGCCAGTAGTGGGCGTCCCCAGGGCGATGAAAAACTGTTTTTT
14 | - | - | TRBJ1-5 | TRBV3-1/TRBV3-2 | CASSQGTGSQPQHF | TGTGCCAGCAGCCAAGGGACGGGTAGTCAGCCCCAGCATTTT
12 | - | - | TRBJ1-5 | TRBV28 | CASSLGAQPQHF | TGTGCCAGCAGTTTAGGGGCACAGCCCCAGCATTTT
14 | - | - | TRBJ2-3 | TRBV6-2/TRBV6-3 | CASSHGTSTDTQYF | TGTGCCAGCAGCCATGGGACAAGCACAGATACGCAGTATTTT
13 | TRBD1 | - | TRBJ2-1 | TRBV19 | CASSKGQYNEQFF | TGTGCCAGTAGTAAGGGACAGTACAATGAGCAGTTCTTC
14 | TRBD1 | - | TRBJ1-2 | TRBV5-1 | CASSRTGVDYGYTF | TGCGCCAGCAGCAGGACAGGGGTTGACTATGGCTACACCTTC
13 | - | - | TRBJ1-5 | TRBV7-2 | CASSFSGNQPQHF | TGTGCCAGCAGCTTCTCGGGCAATCAGCCCCAGCATTTT
14 | - | - | TRBJ1-2 | TRBV3-1/TRBV3-2 | CASSQGRPNYGYTF | TGTGCCAGCAGCCAAGGGCGGCCCAACTATGGCTACACCTTC